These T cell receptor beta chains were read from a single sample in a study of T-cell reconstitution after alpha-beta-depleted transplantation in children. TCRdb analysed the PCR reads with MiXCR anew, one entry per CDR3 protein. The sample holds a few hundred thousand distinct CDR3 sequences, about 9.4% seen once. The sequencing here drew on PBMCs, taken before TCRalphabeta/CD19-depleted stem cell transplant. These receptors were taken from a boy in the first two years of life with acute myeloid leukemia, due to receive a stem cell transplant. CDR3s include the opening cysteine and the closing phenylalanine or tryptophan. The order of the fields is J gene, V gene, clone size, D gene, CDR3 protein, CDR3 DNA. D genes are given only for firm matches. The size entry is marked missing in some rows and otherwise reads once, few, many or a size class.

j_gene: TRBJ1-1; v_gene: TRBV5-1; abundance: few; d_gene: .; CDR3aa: CASSPPRKGNTEAFF; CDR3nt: TGCGCCAGCAGCCCGCCCCGAAAGGGGAACACTGAAGCTTTCTTT
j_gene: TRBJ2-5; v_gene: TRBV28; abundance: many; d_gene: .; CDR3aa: CASSLGPPGIQETQYF; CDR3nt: TGTGCCAGCAGTTTGGGGCCCCCGGGAATCCAAGAGACCCAGTACTTC
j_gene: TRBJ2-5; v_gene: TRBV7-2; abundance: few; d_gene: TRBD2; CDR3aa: CASSSRTSGSQQTQYF; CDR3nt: TGTGCCAGCAGCTCTAGGACTAGCGGGAGTCAACAGACCCAGTACTTC
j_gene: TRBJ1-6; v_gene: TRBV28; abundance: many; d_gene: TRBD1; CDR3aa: CASSPPTGDVSNSPLHF; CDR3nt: TGTGCCAGCAGTCCCCCGACAGGGGATGTGAGTAATTCACCCCTCCACTTT
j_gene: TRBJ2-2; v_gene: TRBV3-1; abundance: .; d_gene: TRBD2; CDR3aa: CTSSLFPGLAINTGELFF; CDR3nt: TGTACCAGCAGTTTGTTCCCGGGACTAGCGATTAACACCGGGGAGCTGTTTTTT
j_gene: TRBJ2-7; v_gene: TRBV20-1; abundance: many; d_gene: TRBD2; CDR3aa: CSARTREREGFYEQYF; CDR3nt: TGCAGTGCTAGAACTAGGGAGCGGGAGGGGTTTTACGAGCAGTACTTC
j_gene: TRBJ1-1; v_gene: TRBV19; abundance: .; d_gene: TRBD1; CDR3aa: CASSMDRENTEAFF; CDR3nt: TGTGCCAGTAGTATGGACAGGGAGAACACTGAAGCTTTCTTT
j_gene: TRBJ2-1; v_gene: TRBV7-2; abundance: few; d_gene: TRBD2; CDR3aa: CASSPSRGAGGLGEQFF; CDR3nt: TGTGCCAGCAGCCCCTCTAGGGGGGCGGGGGGGTTGGGGGAGCAGTTCTTC
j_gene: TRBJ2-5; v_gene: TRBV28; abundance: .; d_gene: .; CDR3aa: CASVLNPEETQYF; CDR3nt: TGTGCCAGTGTCCTGAACCCCGAAGAGACCCAGTACTTC
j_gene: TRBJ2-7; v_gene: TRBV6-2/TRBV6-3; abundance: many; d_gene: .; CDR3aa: CASSRAHYEQYF; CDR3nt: TGTGCCAGCAGTCGGGCCCACTACGAGCAGTACTTC
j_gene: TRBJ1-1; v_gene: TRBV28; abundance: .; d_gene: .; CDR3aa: CASKAGPNTEAFF; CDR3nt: TGTGCCAGCAAGGCAGGCCCGAACACTGAAGCTTTCTTT
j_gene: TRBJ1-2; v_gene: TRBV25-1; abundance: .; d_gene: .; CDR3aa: CASSEFGWGYTF; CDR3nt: TGTGCCAGCAGTGAATTCGGTTGGGGCTACACCTTC
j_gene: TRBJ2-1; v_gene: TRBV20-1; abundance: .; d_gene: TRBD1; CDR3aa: CSARDRPTGPGNEQFF; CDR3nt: TGCAGTGCTAGAGATCGCCCGACAGGGCCGGGCAATGAGCAGTTCTTC
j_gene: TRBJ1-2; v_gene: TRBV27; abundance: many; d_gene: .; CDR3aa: CASSGGPFYGYTF; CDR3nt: TGTGCCAGCAGTGGGGGACCCTTCTATGGCTACACCTTC
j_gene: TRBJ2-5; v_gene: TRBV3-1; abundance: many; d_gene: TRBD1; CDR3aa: CASSQEFPPDRAQETQYF; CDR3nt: TGTGCCAGCAGCCAAGAATTCCCCCCGGACAGGGCGCAAGAGACCCAGTACTTC
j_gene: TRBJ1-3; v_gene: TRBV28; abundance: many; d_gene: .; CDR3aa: CASSFAAASGNTIYF; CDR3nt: TGTGCCAGCAGTTTTGCAGCCGCCTCTGGAAACACCATATATTTT
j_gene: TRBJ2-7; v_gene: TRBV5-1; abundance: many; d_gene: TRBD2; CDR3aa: CASSLAGGFPYEQYF; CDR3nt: TGCGCCAGCAGCTTGGCCGGGGGGTTCCCCTACGAGCAGTACTTC
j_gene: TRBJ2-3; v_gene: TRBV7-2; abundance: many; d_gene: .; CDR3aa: CASSLSRRADTQYF; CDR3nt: TGTGCCAGCAGCTTATCGAGGAGGGCAGATACGCAGTATTTT
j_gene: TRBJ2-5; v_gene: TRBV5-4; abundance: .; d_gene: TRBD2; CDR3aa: CASSWGVAGGPETQYF; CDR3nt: TGTGCCAGCAGCTGGGGTGTTGCGGGAGGGCCAGAGACCCAGTACTTC
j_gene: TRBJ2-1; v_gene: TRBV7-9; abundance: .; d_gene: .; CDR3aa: CASSLGPGEFF; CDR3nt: TGTGCCAGCAGCTTAGGACCCGGGGAGTTCTTC
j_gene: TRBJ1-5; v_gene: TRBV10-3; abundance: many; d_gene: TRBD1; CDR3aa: CAISESPGTGVSNQPQHF; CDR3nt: TGTGCCATCAGTGAGAGTCCCGGGACAGGGGTTAGCAATCAGCCCCAGCATTTT
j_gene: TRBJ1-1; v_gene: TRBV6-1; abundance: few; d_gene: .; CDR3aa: CASNLEQLNTEAFF; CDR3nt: TGTGCCAGCAACTTGGAACAGTTGAACACTGAAGCTTTCTTT
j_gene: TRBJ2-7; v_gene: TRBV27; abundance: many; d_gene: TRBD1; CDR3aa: CASRMTGSSGYEQYF; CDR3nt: TGTGCCAGCAGAATGACAGGGTCCTCGGGATACGAGCAGTACTTC
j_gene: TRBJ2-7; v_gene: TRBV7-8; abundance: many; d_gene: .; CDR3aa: CASSSHSVYEQYF; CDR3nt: TGTGCCAGCAGCTCTCATAGCGTTTACGAGCAGTACTTC
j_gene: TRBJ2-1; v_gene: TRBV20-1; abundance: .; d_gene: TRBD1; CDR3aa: CSARDAAWDRVDEQFF; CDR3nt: TGCAGTGCTAGAGATGCCGCCTGGGACAGGGTAGATGAGCAGTTCTTC
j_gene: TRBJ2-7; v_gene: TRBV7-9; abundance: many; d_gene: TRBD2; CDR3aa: CASSPRLARPYEQYF; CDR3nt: TGTGCCAGCAGCCCCCGACTAGCGAGGCCGTACGAGCAGTACTTC
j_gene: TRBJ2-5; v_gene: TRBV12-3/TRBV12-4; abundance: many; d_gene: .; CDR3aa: CASSLSGSLQETQYF; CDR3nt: TGTGCCAGCAGCCTCTCGGGGAGCCTCCAAGAGACCCAGTACTTC
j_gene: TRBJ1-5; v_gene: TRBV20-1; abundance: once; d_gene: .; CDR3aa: CSASSSNQPQHF; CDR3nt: TGCAGTGCTAGTAGCAGCAATCAGCCCCAGCATTTT
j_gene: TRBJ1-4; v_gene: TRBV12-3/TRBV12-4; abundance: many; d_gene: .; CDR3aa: CASSLGRGARTNEKLFF; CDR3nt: TGTGCCAGCAGTTTAGGTCGGGGGGCAAGGACTAATGAAAAACTGTTTTTT
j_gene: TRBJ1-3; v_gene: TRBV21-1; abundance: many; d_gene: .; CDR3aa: CASSKVKGTHSGNTIYF; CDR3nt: TGTGCCAGCAGCAAAGTAAAGGGTACTCACTCTGGAAACACCATATATTTT
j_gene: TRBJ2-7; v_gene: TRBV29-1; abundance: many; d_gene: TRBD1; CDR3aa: CSVTRTGSYEQYF; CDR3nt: TGCAGCGTTACCCGGACAGGTTCCTACGAGCAGTACTTC
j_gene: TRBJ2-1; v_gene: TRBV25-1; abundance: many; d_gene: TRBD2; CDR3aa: CASSEWAGAAYNEQFF; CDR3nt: TGTGCCAGCAGTGAATGGGCGGGAGCCGCTTACAATGAGCAGTTCTTC
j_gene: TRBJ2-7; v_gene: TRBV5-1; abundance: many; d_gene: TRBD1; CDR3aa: CASSSTVTGAMKYF; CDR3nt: TGCGCCAGCAGCTCCACTGTGACAGGGGCAATGAAGTACTTC
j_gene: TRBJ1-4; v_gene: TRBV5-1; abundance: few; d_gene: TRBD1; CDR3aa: CASSLTGDEKLFF; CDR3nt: TGCGCCAGCAGCTTGACAGGGGATGAAAAACTGTTTTTT
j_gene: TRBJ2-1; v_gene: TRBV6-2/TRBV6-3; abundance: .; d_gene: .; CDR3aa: CASSLIGGISYNEQFF; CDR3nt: TGTGCCAGCAGTTTAATTGGCGGGATCTCCTACAATGAGCAGTTCTTC
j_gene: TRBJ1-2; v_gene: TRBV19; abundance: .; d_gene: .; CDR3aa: CASSFWTDGYTF; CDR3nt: TGTGCCAGTAGTTTCTGGACAGATGGCTACACCTTC
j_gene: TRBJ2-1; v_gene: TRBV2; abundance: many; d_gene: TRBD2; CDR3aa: CASRGTSGNNEQFF; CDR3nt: TGTGCCAGCAGAGGGACTAGTGGAAACAATGAGCAGTTCTTC
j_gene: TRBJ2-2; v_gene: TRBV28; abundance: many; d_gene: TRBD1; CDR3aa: CASSPIPQNNRDRDTGELFF; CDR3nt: TGTGCCAGCAGCCCCATACCCCAAAACAACCGGGACAGGGATACCGGGGAGCTGTTTTTT
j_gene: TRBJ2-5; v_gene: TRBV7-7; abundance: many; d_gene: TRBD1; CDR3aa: CASSRQGIGETQYF; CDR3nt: TGTGCCAGCAGCCGACAGGGGATCGGGGAGACCCAGTACTTC
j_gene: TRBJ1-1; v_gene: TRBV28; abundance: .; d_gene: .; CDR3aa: CASSLQIGKGEAFF; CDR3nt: TGTGCCAGCAGTTTACAGATCGGGAAGGGTGAAGCTTTCTTT
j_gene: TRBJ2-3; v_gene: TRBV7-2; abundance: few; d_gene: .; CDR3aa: CASSLTMDTQYF; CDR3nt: TGTGCCAGCAGCCTAACTATGGATACGCAGTATTTT
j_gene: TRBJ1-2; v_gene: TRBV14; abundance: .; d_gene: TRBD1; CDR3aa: CASSQAFSPGQVLYGYTF; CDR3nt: TGTGCCAGCAGCCAAGCATTCAGCCCGGGACAGGTCCTGTATGGCTACACCTTC
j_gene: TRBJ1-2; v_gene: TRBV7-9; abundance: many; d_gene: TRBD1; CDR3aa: CASSSSTGGTYNGYTF; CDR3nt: TGTGCCAGCAGCTCCTCGACAGGGGGTACATATAATGGCTACACCTTC
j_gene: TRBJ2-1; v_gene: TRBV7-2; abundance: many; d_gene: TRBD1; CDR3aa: CASSLTGVRYNEQFF; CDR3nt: TGTGCCAGCAGCTTAACAGGGGTGAGGTACAATGAGCAGTTCTTC
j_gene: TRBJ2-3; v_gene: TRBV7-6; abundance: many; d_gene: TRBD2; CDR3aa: CASSYSSGINTDTQYF; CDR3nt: TGTGCCAGCAGCTACTCGAGCGGGATAAACACAGATACGCAGTATTTT
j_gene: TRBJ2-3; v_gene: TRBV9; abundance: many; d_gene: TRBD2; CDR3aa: CASSVMPSGGQDTQYF; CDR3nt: TGTGCCAGCAGCGTAATGCCTAGCGGGGGTCAAGATACGCAGTATTTT
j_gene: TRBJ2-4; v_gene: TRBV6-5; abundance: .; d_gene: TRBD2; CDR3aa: CASSYSRVGGSNIQYF; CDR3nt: TGTGCCAGCAGTTACTCCCGGGTGGGGGGGTCAAACATTCAGTACTTC
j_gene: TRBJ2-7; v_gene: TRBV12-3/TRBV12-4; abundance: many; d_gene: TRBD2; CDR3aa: CASTGGNEQYF; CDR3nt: TGTGCCAGCACCGGGGGGAACGAGCAGTACTTC
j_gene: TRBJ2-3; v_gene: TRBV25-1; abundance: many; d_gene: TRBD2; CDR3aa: CASSEFSGRTRTDTQYF; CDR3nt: TGTGCCAGCAGTGAATTCAGCGGGAGGACTAGGACAGATACGCAGTATTTT
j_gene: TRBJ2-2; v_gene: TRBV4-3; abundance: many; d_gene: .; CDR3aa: CASSQDRAGELFF; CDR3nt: TGCGCCAGCAGCCAAGATCGCGCCGGGGAGCTGTTTTTT
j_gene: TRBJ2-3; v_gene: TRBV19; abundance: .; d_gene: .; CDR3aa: CASSIWDTQFF; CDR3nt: TGTGCCAGTAGTATTTGGGATACGCAGTTTTTT